Listed here is a single TCR beta chain. This CDR3 has 18 residues. Germline lookup yields CDR1 SGHKS and CDR2 YYEKEE (reference sequence). The V gene lost 2 bases and the J gene lost 1 base, with 18 bases spanning the gap. These data come from a study of blood T cell repertoires in COVID-19. For the study at large: Specimens from acute and convalescent COVID-19 originated in the United States, Italy and Spain. The analysed material was cDNA or gDNA that came from T cells, B-cell-depleted T cells, or PBMCs.

Original processing notes: Reference gene primer amplification gave nucleated cell count estimates. Produced via immunoSEQ multiplex PCR; TCRdb's table is partial and in-frame only. The D gene and trimming were derived from the DNA, and the V and J assignments and clone size from that table. Here the sample spans approximately 230,000 clones, around 84% being singletons. The TCR originated in a young man with active or convalescent COVID-19. The V gene is TRBV5-5, the J gene TRBJ2-2, with D possibly matching TRBD2 (6 bases). The specimen was peripheral blood. CDR3 coding DNA: TGTGCCAGCAGCTTAACGGCCCCCCCTAGCGAGAACACCGGGGAGCTGTTTTTT. This translates into CASSLTAPPSENTGELFF.